The table lists the clone carrying this T cell receptor (beta chain) with many counts. Its antigen is as yet unknown. The entry originates in a study of T cells in Graves' hyperthyroidism and ophthalmopathy. Findings of the study overall: The blood repertoire included most of the expanded thyroid clonotypes above 0.001.

TCR beta CDR3 regions were amplified from RNA transcripts. The TCR CDR3 first-round RT-PCR relied on the HTBI primer set. TCRdb used MiXCR to reprocess the multiplex PCR reads, holding one entry per CDR3 protein. The sample has around 520,000 distinct CDR3 sequences; 14% are singletons. V shed 0 bases, J shed 5 bases, and the junction held 6 bases outside the gene matches. Germline V gene data show CDR1 as GTSNPN and CDR2 as SVGIG (reference sequence). This CDR3 contains 14 residues. Material: blood. The source is a woman aged 18-29 years with Graves' hyperthyroidism. The V and J genes are TRBV30 and TRBJ2-5; 7 positions agree with TRBD2. CDR3 DNA sequence: TGTGCCTGGAGTGTTGAGGGAGGGCCTGAGACCCAGTACTTC. This sequence encodes CAWSVEGGPETQYF.